The 18 T cell receptor beta chains below come from one sample, sequenced in a study of memory CD4+ T cells and cytomegalovirus serostatus. The sort gate was single viable CD3+CD4+CD8-CD45RO+ cells for memory CD4+ T cells. Clones were read by immunoSEQ multiplex PCR, and TCRdb kept only the in-frame ones, dropping some. Of 40,000 to 55,000 clones in the sample, about three quarters were seen once. Sequencing input: memory CD4+ T cells from blood. Receptor source: an adult in good health and CMV-seropositive.

The chain employs TRBV5-1 and TRBJ2-3, with 11 nucleotides matching TRBD2. The CDR3 has 20 residues. The germline V gene has CDR1 SGHRS and CDR2 YFSETQ. Germline trimming cut 2 bases from V and 3 bases from J; bases unmatched to any gene: 17. The CDR3 sequence is CASSFGGAAIAGGLTDTQYF. The CDR3, as DNA: TGCGCCAGCAGCTTTGGAGGGGCCGCCATAGCGGGGGGGCTGACAGATACGCAGTATTTT.

The chain is built from TRBV10-3 and TRBJ1-2; the match to TRBD1 covers 9 bases. Germline values: CDR1 ENHRY, CDR2 SYGVKD. J was trimmed by 2 bases and V by 8 bases; bases with no gene match: 9. This CDR3 contains 15 residues. The CDR3 here is CAIGSSGTGNYGYTF. CDR3 in DNA: TGTGCCATCGGGAGCTCCGGGACAGGGAACTATGGCTACACCTTC.

CDR3 DNA: TGTGCCAGCAGTTGGACGCAAGGGGCTGAAGCTTTCTTT. Translation gives CASSWTQGAEAFF. The rearrangement uses TRBV6-5 and TRBJ1-1; weak D call: TRBD1 (5 bases). The CDR3 length is 13 residues. V lost 4 bases and J lost 6, with 12 bases in between. Looked up from germline, CDR1 is MNHEY and CDR2 is SVGAGI.

The sample holds a few counts of this clone. This chain uses TRBV6-1 with TRBJ2-3, with D uncertain. The CDR3 is made up of 14 amino acids. The V end was cut by 6 bases, the J end by 2 bases, with 12 bases between. The germline V gene encodes CDR1 MNHNS and CDR2 SASEGT. CDR3 nucleotide sequence: TGTGCCAGCAGCAACTCCCACCACACAGATACGCAGTATTTT. Its protein product is CASSNSHHTDTQYF.

The CDR3 sequence: CASSDSPTYEQYF. Here the CDR3 DNA reads TGCGCCAGCAGTGACAGTCCAACCTACGAGCAGTACTTC. The chain recombines TRBV10-1 with TRBJ2-7; D not certain. CDR1 WNHNN and CDR2 SYGVQD come from the germline V gene (reference sequence). This CDR3 is built from 13 residues. The V end was cut by 3 bases, the J end by 2 bases, with 8 bases between.

V and J are TRBV5-1 and TRBJ2-5; D not resolved. Germline V CDR1 and CDR2: SGHRS, YFSETQ. The length of the CDR3 is 16 residues. The V end lost 3 bases, the J end lost 0 bases, and 15 bases lay between the germline ends. The CDR3 region is CASSSSRTANQETQYF. Written as DNA, the CDR3 is TGCGCCAGCAGCTCCTCCAGAACGGCCAACCAAGAGACCCAGTACTTC.

The rearrangement joins TRBV30 to TRBJ1-1; maybe TRBD1 (6 bases). V lost 2 bases, J lost 6 bases, and 22 bases lay in between. The V gene's germline CDR1 is GTSNPN and CDR2 SVGIG (reference sequence). This CDR3 is 16 amino acids long. The CDR3 nucleotides are TGTGCCTGGAGTACAACCAGAACAGGGCCCAGGGCTGAAGCTTTCTTT. Amino acids: CAWSTTRTGPRAEAFF.

This chain links TRBV10-2 with TRBJ1-4; perhaps TRBD1 as D (5 bases). Deletions cut 2 bases from V and 5 bases from J, with 12 bases between. The length of the CDR3 is 15 residues. Germline assignment: CDR1 WSHSY and CDR2 SAAADI. CDR3: CASSESGTRNEKLFF. The DNA of the CDR3 is TGCGCCAGCAGTGAGAGCGGGACCCGCAATGAAAAACTGTTTTTT.

J is TRBJ1-2 and V is TRBV5-5; perhaps TRBD1 as D (5 bases). V was pared by 0 bases and J by 2 bases, with 11 bases between. The CDR3 contains 15 residues. CDR1 and CDR2 (germline): SGHKS, YYEKEE (reference sequence). The CDR3 loop is CASSLGGARNYGYTF. DNA of the CDR3: TGTGCCAGCAGCTTGGGAGGGGCGCGGAACTATGGCTACACCTTC.

The chain has TRBV30 and TRBJ1-6; 10 bases match TRBD1. Germline V gene sequence: CDR1 GTSNPN, CDR2 SVGIG (reference sequence). V was clipped by 3 bases and J by 0 bases; unmatched bases: 5. The CDR3 is 17 residues long. The chain's CDR3 is CAWSADRGTSYNSPLHF. The DNA of the CDR3 is TGTGCCTGGAGCGCGGACAGGGGGACCTCCTATAATTCACCCCTCCACTTT.

The chain recombines TRBV5-6 with TRBJ2-1; the D gene is possibly TRBD1 (6 bases). CDR3 length: 12 amino acids. The V end was cut by 3 bases, the J end by 5 bases, with 6 bases between. Per germline, CDR1 SGHDT and CDR2 YYEEEE. CDR3 nucleotides: TGTGCCAGCAGCTGGACAGACAATGAGCAGTTCTTC. Protein sequence: CASSWTDNEQFF.

This clone was counted a single time. The chain recombines TRBV30 with TRBJ1-6; TRBD1 might be the D (5 bases). Between the trimmed V and J ends, which lost 0 bases and 6 bases, there was a span of 9 bases. The CDR3 extends over 14 amino acids. Germline CDR1 and CDR2: GTSNPN and SVGIG (reference sequence). The CDR3 protein is CAWSVVGGNSPLHF. CDR3 sequence (DNA): TGTGCCTGGAGTGTGGTCGGGGGTAATTCACCCCTCCACTTT.

The sample holds one count of this clone. The chain joins TRBV14 to TRBJ2-7; 11 nucleotides agree with TRBD2. V gave up 4 bases and J gave up 2 bases; unmatched junction bases: 4. This CDR3 region has 15 residues. Per the germline V gene, CDR1 is SGHDN and CDR2 is FVKESK. This chain's CDR3 is CASSRASGRPYEQYF. The CDR3 bases are TGTGCCAGCAGCCGAGCTAGCGGGAGGCCCTACGAGCAGTACTTC. Filled out from reference TRBV14 and TRBJ2-7, the complete variable domain reads EAGVTQFPSHSVIEKGQTVTLRCDPISGHDNLYWYRRVMGKEIKFLLHFVKESKQDESGMPNNRFLAERTGGTYSTLKVQPAELEDSGVYFCASSRASGRPYEQYFGPGTRLTVT.

V gene TRBV18 combines with J gene TRBJ1-6; 7 positions agree with TRBD1. The junction had 7 bases not matched to a gene; V was cut back by 1 base and J by 7 bases. The CDR3 is made up of 16 amino acids. CDR1 and CDR2 (germline): KGHSH, LQKENI. The CDR3 protein is CASSPLPGTENSPLHF. In DNA, the CDR3 is TGTGCCAGCTCACCACTACCTGGGACAGAGAATTCACCCCTCCACTTT.

Turning to this clone: Other DNA sequences in this specimen translate into the identical CDR3. The CDR3 loop is CASSLGDLSGNTIYF. The CDR3 nucleotides read TGTGCCAGCAGCTTAGGGGATCTCTCTGGAAACACCATATATTTT. The chain has TRBV7-9 and TRBJ1-3; D remains unclear. V was pared by 1 base and J by 0 bases, with 7 bases between. This CDR3 is 15 amino acids long. Germline CDR1 reads SEHNR; CDR2 reads FQNEAQ (reference sequence).

The V gene is TRBV9, the J gene TRBJ1-2, with TRBD1 matching 8 bases. The CDR3 spans 15 residues. Trimming removed 3 bases from V and 7 bases from J; junction bases left unmatched: 11. Germline lookup yields CDR1 SGDLS and CDR2 YYNGEE. The CDR3 sequence: CASSESRGRFSGYTF. The CDR3 region has the DNA TGTGCCAGCAGCGAAAGCAGGGGGCGCTTCTCTGGCTACACCTTC.

The V gene is TRBV7-9, the J gene TRBJ2-5, with 7 positions matching TRBD1. V was clipped by 4 bases and J by 1 base; unmatched bases: 9. Looked up from germline, CDR1 is SEHNR and CDR2 is FQNEAQ (reference sequence). This CDR3 comprises 16 residues. The CDR3 loop reads CASSSQGRGPQETQYF. Here the CDR3 DNA reads TGTGCCAGCAGCTCACAGGGAAGGGGGCCCCAAGAGACCCAGTACTTC.

CDR3 in amino acids: CASSEAWTGVYEQYF. The CDR3 nucleotides read TGTGCCAGCAGTGAAGCGTGGACAGGAGTCTACGAGCAGTACTTC. The chain combines TRBV6-1 with TRBJ2-7; TRBD1 aligns across 7 bases. J lost 3 bases, V lost 0 bases, and 5 bases had no gene match. CDR1 MNHNS and CDR2 SASEGT come from the germline V gene. This CDR3 region has 15 residues.